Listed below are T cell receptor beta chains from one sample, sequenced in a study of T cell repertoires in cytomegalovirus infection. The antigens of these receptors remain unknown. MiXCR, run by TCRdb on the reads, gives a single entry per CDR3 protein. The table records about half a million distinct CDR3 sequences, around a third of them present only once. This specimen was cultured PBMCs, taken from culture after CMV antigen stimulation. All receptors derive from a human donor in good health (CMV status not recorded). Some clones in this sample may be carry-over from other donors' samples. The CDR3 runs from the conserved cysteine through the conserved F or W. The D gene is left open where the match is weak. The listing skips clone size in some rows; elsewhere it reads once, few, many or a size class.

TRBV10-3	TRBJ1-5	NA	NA	CAISGTDQPQHF	TGTGCCATCAGTGGGACAGATCAGCCCCAGCATTTT
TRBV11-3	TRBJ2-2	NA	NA	CASSYYAGELFF	TGTGCCAGCAGCTACTACGCCGGGGAGCTGTTTTTT
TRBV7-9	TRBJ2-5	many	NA	CASSLWGQETQYF	TGTGCCAGCAGCCTCTGGGGGCAAGAGACCCAGTACTTC
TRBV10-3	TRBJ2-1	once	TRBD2	CAISTSFSGRVGNEQFF	TGTGCCATTTCTACCTCATTTAGCGGGAGGGTTGGGAATGAGCAGTTCTTC
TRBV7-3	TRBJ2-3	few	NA	CASSLRGPPDTQYF	TGTGCCAGCAGCTTAAGGGGCCCCCCAGATACGCAGTATTTT
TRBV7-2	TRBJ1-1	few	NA	CASSSGVATAAFF	TGTGCCAGCAGCTCAGGGGTCGCGACGGCTGCTTTCTTT
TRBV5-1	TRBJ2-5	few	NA	CASSLQGPTGQETQYF	TGCGCCAGCAGCTTGCAGGGACCCACGGGGCAAGAGACCCAGTACTTC
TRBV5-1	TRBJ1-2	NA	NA	CASSQGQPYGYTF	TGCGCCAGCAGCCAAGGACAGCCCTATGGCTACACCTTC
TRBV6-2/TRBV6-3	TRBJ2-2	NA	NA	CASSYQHGQYRTGELFF	TGTGCCAGCAGTTACCAGCACGGACAGTATCGGACCGGGGAGCTGTTTTTT
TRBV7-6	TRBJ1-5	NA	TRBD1	CASSLAGQGVLGNQPQHF	TGTGCCAGCAGCTTAGCGGGACAGGGGGTTCTTGGCAATCAGCCCCAGCATTTT
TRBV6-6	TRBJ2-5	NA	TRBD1	CARGDRGRGMRETQYF	TGTGCCAGGGGGGACAGGGGGCGAGGGATGCGAGAGACCCAGTACTTC
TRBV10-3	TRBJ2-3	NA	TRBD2	CAISELAGGFTDTQYF	TGTGCCATCAGTGAGTTGGCGGGAGGATTCACAGATACGCAGTATTTT
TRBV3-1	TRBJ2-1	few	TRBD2	CASSQVLSGRTNNEQFF	TGTGCCAGCAGCCAAGTTCTTAGCGGGAGGACAAACAATGAGCAGTTCTTC
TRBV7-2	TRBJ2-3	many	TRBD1	CASSQQGSTDTQYF	TGTGCCAGCAGCCAACAGGGGAGCACAGATACGCAGTATTTT
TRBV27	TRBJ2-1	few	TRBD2	CASTLGLATHEQFF	TGTGCCAGTACGCTCGGACTAGCGACCCATGAGCAGTTCTTC
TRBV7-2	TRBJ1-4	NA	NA	CASSLKAASNEKLFF	TGTGCCAGCAGCTTAAAGGCAGCTTCTAATGAAAAACTGTTTTTT
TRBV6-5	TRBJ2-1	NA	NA	CASSPGGTNEQFF	TGTGCCAGCAGCCCCGGGGGTACGAATGAGCAGTTCTTC
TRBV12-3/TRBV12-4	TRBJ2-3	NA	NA	CASRPYSSTDTQYF	TGTGCCAGCAGGCCTTATAGCAGCACAGATACGCAGTATTTT
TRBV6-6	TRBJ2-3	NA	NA	CASLWRSRDTQYF	TGTGCCAGCCTCTGGAGAAGCAGGGATACGCAGTATTTT
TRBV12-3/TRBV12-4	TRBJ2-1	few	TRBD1	CASSPRTGLFF	TGTGCCAGCTCCCCGCGGACAGGGCTGTTCTTC
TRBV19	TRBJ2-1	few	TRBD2	CATSGRGDWKFF	TGTGCCACCAGCGGGAGGGGGGATTGGAAGTTCTTC
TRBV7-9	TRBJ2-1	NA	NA	CASSFFGGLESNEQFF	TGTGCCAGCAGCTTTTTCGGCGGTTTGGAGTCCAATGAGCAGTTCTTC
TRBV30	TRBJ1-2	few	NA	CAWTESTALYGYTF	TGTGCCTGGACCGAGTCGACAGCACTCTATGGCTACACCTTC
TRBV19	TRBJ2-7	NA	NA	CASSQGFEQYF	TGTGCCAGTTCCCAGGGGTTCGAGCAGTACTTC
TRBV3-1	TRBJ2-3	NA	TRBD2	CASSQAQREVVRDTQYF	TGTGCCAGCAGCCAAGCCCAGCGGGAGGTGGTGAGAGATACGCAGTATTTT
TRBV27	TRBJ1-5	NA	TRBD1	CASSFGRGPYQPQHF	TGTGCCAGCAGTTTTGGCAGGGGGCCCTATCAGCCCCAGCATTTT
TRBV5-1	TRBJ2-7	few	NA	CASSLRLSSYEQYF	TGCGCCAGCAGCTTGAGGCTAAGCTCCTACGAGCAGTACTTC
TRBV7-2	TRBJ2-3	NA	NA	CASTIRGVSTDTQYF	TGTGCCAGCACCATAAGGGGAGTCAGCACAGATACGCAGTATTTT
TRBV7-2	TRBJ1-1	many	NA	CASSSQWDTEAFF	TGTGCCAGCAGCTCTCAGTGGGACACTGAAGCTTTCTTT
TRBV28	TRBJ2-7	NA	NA	CASRRGLGIYEQYF	TGTGCCAGCAGGCGCGGGCTGGGGATCTACGAGCAGTACTTC
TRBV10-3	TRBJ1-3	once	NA	CAITQASGNTIYF	TGTGCCATCACACAGGCCTCTGGAAACACCATATATTTT
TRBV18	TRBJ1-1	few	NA	CASSPPRGKPLMNTEAFF	TGTGCCAGCTCACCACCCAGGGGTAAGCCACTGATGAACACTGAAGCTTTCTTT
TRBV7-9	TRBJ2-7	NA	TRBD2	CASSLVLRRGRAQVSYEQYF	TGTGCCAGCAGCTTGGTTCTCCGTCGTGGGAGGGCTCAAGTTTCCTACGAGCAGTACTTC
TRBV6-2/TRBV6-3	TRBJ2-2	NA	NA	CASSYNGLGELFF	TGTGCCAGCAGTTACAATGGACTAGGGGAGCTGTTTTTT
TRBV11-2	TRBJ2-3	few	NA	CASSFSTPPDTQYF	TGTGCCAGCAGCTTCTCCACCCCCCCAGATACGCAGTATTTT
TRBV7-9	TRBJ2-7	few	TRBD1	CASSPGTGVAGQYF	TGTGCCAGCAGCCCCGGGACAGGGGTGGCCGGGCAGTACTTC
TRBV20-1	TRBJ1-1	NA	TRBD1	CSAPPHGTVEAFF	TGCAGTGCTCCCCCTCACGGGACAGTTGAAGCTTTCTTT
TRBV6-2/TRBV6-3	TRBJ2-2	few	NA	CASSQTGHGELFF	TGTGCCAGCAGCCAGACAGGTCACGGGGAGCTGTTTTTT
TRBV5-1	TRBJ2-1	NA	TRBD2	CASSLDPAGGYNEQFF	TGCGCCAGCAGCTTGGATCCAGCGGGAGGTTACAATGAGCAGTTCTTC
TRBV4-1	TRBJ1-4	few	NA	CASSQVTGSRLFF	TGCGCCAGCAGCCAGGTAACCGGGTCGAGACTGTTTTTT